This T cell receptor (beta chain) was documented in a study of tumor-infiltrating lymphocytes in primary liver carcinoma. The roughly 17-31 mg bulk tissue piece was not sorted before simultaneous RNA and DNA extraction. In every tumor sample, viable tumor cells made up over 85%. Remarks on this clonotype: The germline gene is not matched at one end of the junction; a read error may be the cause.

This CDR3 is 15 amino acids long. Germline-derived CDR1 and CDR2 are MNHEY and SVGAGI. Constant-region priming of 500 ng total RNA yielded TCR beta cDNA. Researchers made the TCR beta libraries by running three nested multiplex PCR rounds with slightly modified ARM-PCR. TRBV1-TRBV30 forward primers and a C-beta reverse primer were used in the first two PCR rounds, which each ran for approximately 9 cycles. TCRdb re-derived calls from the multiplex PCR reads in MiXCR, one entry per CDR3 protein. The profile shows 44,000 or so distinct CDR3 sequences, less than 85% of them singletons. The sequenced material came from liver tumor tissue from sampling region 5. Subset: tumor region T5, tumor centre. The gene calls are TRBV6-5 and TRBJ2-2; no clear D gene. The clonotype originates from a man aged 35-49 years with primary liver carcinoma and hepatitis B virus infection. The CDR3 region is CASSYAVDVTGELFF. The CDR3 DNA sequence: TGTGCCAGTAGTTACGCAGTGGACGTTACTGGGGAGCTGTTTTTT.